The 18 T cell receptor beta chains in this list originate from one sample, sequenced in a study of patients and donors after allogeneic stem cell transplantation. In TCRdb, the RT-PCR reads were re-called with MiXCR into one record per CDR3 protein. Of tens of thousands of distinct CDR3 sequences detected, over 25% appear once; the ten largest clones hold roughly 70%. Sequencing was carried out using blood, either unsorted or a sorted T cell fraction (not recorded which). These receptors all come from a human donor who was either an allogeneic HSCT recipient or a stem cell or donor lymphocyte infusion donor (not recorded which). It is not recorded whose cells these are; they may come from a transplant donor.

As to this clonotype: One base away lies a much larger clone, so this may be a sequencing read error. The V gene is TRBV19, the J gene TRBJ2-7; D possibly corresponds to TRBD1 (6 bases). The germline V gene has CDR1 LNHDA and CDR2 SQIVND (reference sequence). The CDR3 runs to 14 residues. CDR3 in amino acids: CASSIGPGEYELYF. CDR3 nucleotide sequence: TGTGCCAGTAGTATAGGTCCAGGGGAATACGAGCTGTACTTC.

Only a few counts were recorded for this clonotype. V is TRBV15 and J is TRBJ1-2; the match to TRBD1 covers 8 bases. Trimming took 0 bases from V and 8 from J; bases not matched to a gene: 8. The CDR3 is made up of 15 amino acids. The germline V gene has CDR1 LNHNV and CDR2 YYDKDF (reference sequence). Here the CDR3 reads CATSRDGQGALGYTF. The CDR3 DNA follows: TGTGCCACCAGCAGAGATGGGCAGGGGGCGTTGGGCTACACCTTC.

The V gene is TRBV5-1, the J gene TRBJ2-2; no reliable D call. The CDR3 length is 14 residues. V lost 0 bases and J lost 6, with 9 bases in between. CDR1 and CDR2 (germline): SGHRS, YFSETQ. The CDR3 coding sequence is TGCGCCAGCAGCTTGGAAGGCCCGGCCGGGGAGCTGTTTTTT. Its translation: CASSLEGPAGELFF.

CDR3 sequence reads: CASSQVGSGSADTQYF. The DNA for the CDR3 is TGTGCCAGCAGCCAAGTGGGCAGCGGGAGCGCAGATACGCAGTATTTT. The chain links TRBV3-1 to TRBJ2-3; 8 nucleotides match TRBD2. The CDR3 is 16 residues long. CDR1 and CDR2 (germline): LGHDT, YNNKEL (reference sequence). The V segment lost 1 base and the J segment 4 bases; nucleotides outside the gene matches: 7.

The chain links TRBV7-6 to TRBJ2-1; TRBD2 aligns across 13 bases. This CDR3 is 16 amino acids long. After removal of 5 bases from V and 6 bases from J, the junction contained 7 bases not matched to a gene. Germline V gene data show CDR1 as SGHVS and CDR2 as FNYEAQ. CDR3 loop: CASSLPRTSGSNEQFF. In nucleotides, the CDR3 is TGTGCCAGCAGCCTTCCCCGGACTAGCGGGAGCAATGAGCAGTTCTTC.

CDR3 DNA sequence: TGCGCCAGCAGCTTGACCAAGGGGGGCAGTAATGAAAAACTGTTTTTT. Encoded protein: CASSLTKGGSNEKLFF. This chain uses TRBV5-1 with TRBJ1-4; possible D gene TRBD1, 6 bases. Trimming cost V 1 base and J 4 bases, with 14 bases left between them. The CDR3 covers 16 residues. Germline-derived CDR1 and CDR2 are SGHRS and YFSETQ.

There are many counts of this clonotype. The V call is TRBV10-3, the J call TRBJ1-1; D may be TRBD1 (5 bases). Germline V lookup: CDR1 ENHRY, CDR2 SYGVKD. This CDR3 is 12 amino acids long. Trimming took off 6 bases at V and 1 base at J, with 6 bases between the two ends. DNA of the CDR3: TGTGCCATCAGGGGGGGGAACACTGAAGCTTTCTTT. Translating it yields CAIRGGNTEAFF.

This clonotype showed up just once. The V and J genes are TRBV28 and TRBJ1-5, with unresolved D. V was pared by 5 bases and J by 4 bases, with 6 bases between. Germline V gene lookup returns CDR1 MDHEN and CDR2 SYDVKM. The CDR3 loop spans 12 amino acids. CDR3 in DNA: TGTGCCAGCAGTCACGGGAATCAGCCCCAGCATTTT. Translation: CASSHGNQPQHF.

The chain couples TRBV28 to TRBJ2-4; TRBD1 might be the D (6 bases). The V gene's germline CDR1 is MDHEN and CDR2 SYDVKM. The length of the CDR3 is 13 residues. V was cut by 3 bases and J by 9 bases, with 12 bases left in between. The CDR3 bases are TGTGCCAGCAGTTTGGCCAGGGGCATCATTCAGTACTTC. It is translated as CASSLARGIIQYF.

This clonotype was recorded at least ten times. The gene calls are TRBV29-1 and TRBJ1-6; TRBD1 agrees at 7 bases. The CDR3 extends over 13 amino acids. With 4 bases clipped from V and 8 bases from J, the junction kept 5 bases outside the gene matches. Germline CDR1 is SQVTM and CDR2 is ANQGSEA. CDR3 residues: CSVARDRYSPLHF. The CDR3 bases are TGCAGCGTTGCAAGGGACAGATATTCACCCCTCCACTTT.

J is TRBJ1-6 and V is TRBV20-1; D is unclear. The CDR3 runs to 14 residues. The V and J ends lost 8 bases and 0 bases respectively, with 11 bases between them. Germline CDR1 and CDR2: DFQATT and SNEGSKA (reference sequence). CDR3 protein: CSTPGRSYNSPLHF. For the CDR3, the DNA is TGCAGTACTCCTGGACGCTCCTATAATTCACCCCTCCACTTT.

This clonotype came up a few times. The chain uses TRBV4-3 and TRBJ1-5, with TRBD1 matching over 9 bases. Germline trimming cut 4 bases from V and 7 bases from J; bases unmatched to any gene: 5. Germline CDR1 and CDR2: LGHNA and YSLEER. The CDR3 has 14 amino acids. This CDR3 reads CASSPTGTGQPQHF. CDR3 DNA: TGCGCCAGCAGCCCCACAGGGACAGGGCAGCCCCAGCATTTT.

This clonotype was counted only a few times. This chain uses TRBV9 with TRBJ1-2; 8 bases are shared with TRBD1. The CDR3 has 14 amino acids. The junction had 3 bases not matched to a gene; V was cut back by 0 bases and J by 5 bases. CDR1 and CDR2 (germline): SGDLS, YYNGEE. The CDR3 loop is CASSVEWTGYGYTF. The CDR3 DNA reads as TGTGCCAGCAGCGTAGAGTGGACAGGGTATGGCTACACCTTC.

The chain has TRBV12-3 or TRBV12-4 and TRBJ1-2; D not resolved. CDR3 size: 12 residues. Trimming shortened V by 1 base and J by 3 bases, and 3 bases separated the two germline ends. The CDR3 DNA reads as TGTGCCAGCAGTTTAGGGTACTATGGCTACACCTTC. Amino acid sequence: CASSLGYYGYTF.

The V call is TRBV4-3, the J call TRBJ2-4; no definite D call. The germline V gene has CDR1 LGHNA and CDR2 YSLEER. This CDR3 contains 14 residues. Between the trimmed V and J ends, which lost 0 bases and 0 bases, there was a span of 3 bases. This chain's CDR3 is CASSQDVAKNIQYF. The CDR3 DNA reads TGCGCCAGCAGCCAAGATGTAGCCAAAAACATTCAGTACTTC.

This clonotype was counted many times. This chain connects TRBV5-6 to TRBJ2-2; D is unclear. V was cut by 3 bases and J by 0 bases, with 3 bases left in between. Germline V gives CDR1 SGHDT, CDR2 YYEEEE. This CDR3 spans 13 amino acids. CDR3 sequence (DNA): TGTGCCAGCAGCTACCCGAACACCGGGGAGCTGTTTTTT. Translated, it gives CASSYPNTGELFF.

This chain joins TRBV6-6 and TRBJ2-7, with D tentatively TRBD2 (7 bases). Between the trimmed V and J ends, which lost 7 bases and 2 bases, there was a span of 12 bases. Germline assignment: CDR1 MNHNY and CDR2 SVGAGI (reference sequence). The CDR3 length is 13 residues. CDR3: CASKGGDTYEQYF. DNA of the CDR3: TGTGCCAGCAAGGGAGGGGACACCTACGAGCAGTACTTC.

The table lists this clonotype with a few counts. The chain has TRBV28 and TRBJ1-5, with 9 bases that match TRBD1. Germline assignment: CDR1 MDHEN and CDR2 SYDVKM. This CDR3 is built from 14 residues. Trimming cost V 6 bases and J 10 bases; bases outside gene matches: 10. Here the CDR3 DNA reads TGTGCCAGCAGAACATGGACAGGGGCCCGACCCCAGCATTTT. As protein: CASRTWTGARPQHF.